Listed here are 27 T cell receptor beta chains from one sample, sequenced in a study of Ad26.COV2.S vaccination and SARS-CoV-2 variants. The method was immunoSEQ multiplex PCR; TCRdb's version includes in-frame clones alone and lacks a portion of them. The repertoire holds 300,000 to 500,000 clones, with 75% to 90% as singletons. Treatment of the sample: about 20 received Ad26.COV2.S at low or high dose, single or two shots; roughly five received placebo; per-sample allocation not given. Specimen acquisition occurred on day 63 following the initial vaccine or placebo injection. The material sequenced was peripheral blood, taken in a trial of Ad26.COV2.S vaccine versus placebo. Receptors originate from a person between 18 and 65 years old who received the Ad26.COV2.S COVID-19 vaccine or a placebo.

The V gene is TRBV5-8, the J gene TRBJ2-7; D perhaps matches TRBD1 (5 bases). The CDR3 length is 13 residues. V lost 3 bases and J lost 6, with 13 bases in between. CDR1 and CDR2 (germline): SGHTS, YDEGEE. The CDR3 sequence: CASSWGTQTEQYF. The CDR3 DNA reads as TGTGCCAGCAGCTGGGGCACACAGACCGAGCAGTACTTC.

The V call is TRBV9, the J call TRBJ1-4; 7 positions agree with TRBD1. The CDR3 runs 15 residues. Germline V CDR1 and CDR2: SGDLS, YYNGEE. Trimming took 4 bases from V and 5 from J; bases not matched to a gene: 8. In nucleotides, the CDR3 is TGTGCCAGCAGCAAACAGGGGTTGGGGAATGAAAAACTGTTTTTT. Its protein product is CASSKQGLGNEKLFF.

The V gene is TRBV12-3 or TRBV12-4, the J gene TRBJ2-1; D gene unclear. The CDR3 runs 12 residues. V gave up 6 bases and J gave up 10 bases, with 13 bases separating them. CDR3 in amino acids: CASRGPPGEQFF. CDR3 DNA: TGTGCCAGCAGAGGCCCACCCGGCGAGCAGTTCTTC.

The CDR3 region is CASSLGGAAYGYTF. The CDR3 DNA reads as TGTGCCAGCAGTTTAGGAGGAGCGGCCTATGGCTACACCTTC. The V and J genes are TRBV27 and TRBJ1-2; D not resolved. The CDR3 length is 14 residues. Germline CDR1 and CDR2: MNHEY and SMNVEV (reference sequence). V lost 2 bases and J 4 bases, leaving 11 bases between the germline ends.

The chain uses TRBV19 and TRBJ1-5; a weak D match, TRBD1 (5 bases). The CDR3 sequence is 16 residues long. V was shortened by 5 bases and J by 6 bases, with 20 bases between the two germline ends. CDR1 and CDR2 from the germline V gene are LNHDA and SQIVND (reference sequence). The CDR3 loop is CASSAHSGTGFQPQHF. The DNA of the CDR3 is TGTGCCAGTAGTGCTCATAGTGGGACTGGTTTTCAGCCCCAGCATTTT.

This clone occurred a few times. V usage is TRBV6-2 or TRBV6-3 and J usage is TRBJ2-2, with a weak D call TRBD1 (6 bases). The CDR3 runs 15 residues. Germline V lookup: CDR1 MNHEY, CDR2 SVGEGT. The V end lost 5 bases, the J end lost 2 bases, and 12 bases lay between the germline ends. CDR3 protein: CASSQGSINTGELFF. The CDR3 coding sequence is TGTGCCAGCAGTCAGGGGTCAATTAACACCGGGGAGCTGTTTTTT.

The chain uses TRBV19 and TRBJ2-2, with TRBD1 identical over 9 bases. The length of the CDR3 is 15 residues. V lost 9 bases and J lost 7; bases outside the gene matches: 12. Germline-derived CDR1 and CDR2 are LNHDA and SQIVND (reference sequence). CDR3 in amino acids: CASKPLQGAVGELFF. CDR3 nucleotides: TGTGCCAGCAAACCTTTACAGGGGGCGGTCGGGGAGCTGTTTTTT.

The chain combines TRBV13 with TRBJ1-2; D is possibly TRBD1 (5 bases). The germline V gene encodes CDR1 PRHDT and CDR2 FYEKMQ (reference sequence). The CDR3 is 15 residues long. V was cut by 5 bases and J by 0 bases, with 13 bases left in between. The chain's CDR3 is CASSTTEDANYGYTF. The CDR3 coding sequence is TGTGCCAGCAGCACGACAGAGGACGCTAACTATGGCTACACCTTC.

This clone has just a few counts. Other nucleotide sequences from this sample produce the same CDR3. This sequence joins TRBV5-1 and TRBJ1-2; D may be TRBD1 (5 bases). Germline CDR1 reads SGHRS; CDR2 reads YFSETQ. This CDR3 has 12 residues. V was shortened by 2 bases and J by 3 bases, with 5 bases between the two germline ends. For the CDR3, the DNA is TGCGCCAGCAGCTTAGGGGACTATGGCTACACCTTC. Amino acid sequence: CASSLGDYGYTF.

This sequence joins TRBV6-5 and TRBJ1-5; 7 nucleotides match TRBD1. The V gene end was trimmed by 6 bases and the J gene end by 5 bases; junction bases not matched to a gene: 7. This CDR3 has 14 amino acids. The germline V gene has CDR1 MNHEY and CDR2 SVGAGI. The CDR3 nucleotides read TGTGCCAGCAGCCCCAGGGGGGGAGATCAGCCCCAGCATTTT. Its translation is CASSPRGGDQPQHF.

This chain links TRBV27 with TRBJ1-6; TRBD1 matches 9 bases. The V gene's germline CDR1 is MNHEY and CDR2 SMNVEV (reference sequence). This CDR3 region has 14 residues. The J segment lost 6 bases and the V segment lost 6 bases, leaving 3 bases of the junction unmatched. The CDR3 coding sequence is TGTGCCAGCAGGACAGGGGGACTTAATTCACCCCTCCACTTT. Translated, it gives CASRTGGLNSPLHF.

V and J are TRBV7-2 and TRBJ2-1, with 7 bases matching TRBD2. J was trimmed by 9 bases and V by 2 bases; bases with no gene match: 10. Germline assignment: CDR1 SGHTA and CDR2 FQGNSA. The CDR3 covers 15 residues. The CDR3 DNA sequence: TGTGCCAGCAGCTTAACGGGGGGAATTGTGGGTGAGCAGTTCTTC. It is translated as CASSLTGGIVGEQFF.

This chain connects TRBV11-1 to TRBJ1-6, with a possible D match to TRBD1 (5 bases). There are 13 residues in the CDR3. Germline CDR1 SGHAT, CDR2 FQDESV (reference sequence). Trimming left V 2 bases short and J 13 bases short, with 12 bases between. The CDR3 DNA reads TGTGCCAGCAGCTTACGGTTCGAGGGGCCCCTCCACTTT. Its protein is CASSLRFEGPLHF.

The chain is built from TRBV11-3 and TRBJ2-2; no firm D call. The V end lost 6 bases, the J end lost 1 base, and 9 bases lay between the germline ends. This CDR3 has 14 residues. Germline assignment: CDR1 SGHNT and CDR2 YENEEA. CDR3 in DNA: TGTGCCAGCAGGCTCCAGAGGAACACCGGGGAGCTGTTTTTT. Translation gives CASRLQRNTGELFF.

This rearrangement joins TRBV5-1 to TRBJ2-7; a weak D match, TRBD2 (5 bases). The germline gives CDR1 SGHRS, CDR2 YFSETQ. Trimming shortened V by 4 bases and J by 1 base, and 12 bases separated the two germline ends. The CDR3 sequence is 14 residues long. The CDR3 DNA follows: TGCGCCAGCAGCCCTCAAGCGGATTCCTACGAGCAGTACTTC. As protein: CASSPQADSYEQYF. Full variable domain (outside the CDR3, taken from reference TRBV5-1 and TRBJ2-7): KAGVTQTPRYLIKTRGQQVTLSCSPISGHRSVSWYQQTPGQGLQFLFEYFSETQRNKGNFPGRFSGRQFSNSRSEMNVSTLELGDSALYLCASSPQADSYEQYFGPGTRLTVT.

The chain joins TRBV4-1 to TRBJ1-5; 8 bases are shared with TRBD1. CDR1 and CDR2 from the germline V gene are MGHRA and YSYEKL. The CDR3 is 17 residues long. After removal of 3 bases from V and 5 bases from J, the junction contained 12 bases not matched to a gene. The CDR3: CASSHRAGGREYQPQHF. The CDR3 DNA reads TGCGCCAGCAGCCATAGAGCAGGGGGCAGGGAGTATCAGCCCCAGCATTTT.

V usage is TRBV30 and J usage is TRBJ2-1; unclear D gene. Looked up from germline, CDR1 is GTSNPN and CDR2 is SVGIG (reference sequence). V lost 2 bases, J lost 8 bases, and 16 bases lay in between. The CDR3 sequence is 14 residues long. Here the CDR3 DNA reads TGTGCCTGGAGTACGACTTCGTTTGTTGATGAGCAGTTCTTC. Translating it yields CAWSTTSFVDEQFF.

V usage is TRBV12-5 and J usage is TRBJ1-5, with TRBD1 identical over 8 bases. CDR3 length equals 15 residues. The germline V gene has CDR1 LGHNT and CDR2 FRNRAP. Germline trimming cut 2 bases from V and 7 bases from J; bases unmatched to any gene: 7. In nucleotides, the CDR3 is TGTGCTAGTGGTTTGATCCAGGGGGCTCCGCAGCCCCAGCATTTT. Translation: CASGLIQGAPQPQHF.

J is TRBJ1-2 and V is TRBV27; tentatively, D is TRBD1 (6 bases). The CDR3 consists of 16 residues. Germline-derived CDR1 and CDR2 are MNHEY and SMNVEV (reference sequence). V lost 4 bases, J lost 4 bases, and 19 bases lay in between. The DNA of the CDR3 is TGTGCCAGCAGTTCCCTCCCGGGGGGCGGGAGCTATGGCTACACCTTC. Translating gives CASSSLPGGGSYGYTF.

The V and J genes are TRBV12-3 or TRBV12-4 and TRBJ1-1; the D is unclear. The CDR3 consists of 11 residues. The V and J ends lost 3 bases and 9 bases respectively, with 8 bases between them. The CDR3 DNA reads TGTGCCAGCAGTTTTTCCGGCCAAGCTTTCTTT. Its translation: CASSFSGQAFF.

V gene TRBV10-3 combines with J gene TRBJ1-6, with 12 positions matching TRBD1. V lost 6 bases, J lost 9 bases, and 9 bases stayed unmatched. CDR1 and CDR2 (germline): ENHRY, SYGVKD. The CDR3 sequence is 16 residues long. CDR3 amino acids: CAISRDRGRGGSPLHF. The DNA for the CDR3 is TGTGCCATCAGCCGGGACAGGGGGCGCGGGGGTTCACCCCTCCACTTT.

The rearrangement links TRBV2 to TRBJ2-5; possible D gene TRBD1, 6 bases. CDR1 is SNHLY and CDR2 is FYNNEI in the germline V gene. V was clipped by 1 base and J by 4 bases, with 10 bases between them. CDR3 length: 14 amino acids. In DNA, the CDR3 is TGTGCCAGCAGTGAAGGCAGGGGCGTAGAGACCCAGTACTTC. Amino acids: CASSEGRGVETQYF.

The gene calls are TRBV30 and TRBJ1-6; D remains ambiguous. The CDR3 extends over 13 amino acids. Trimming left V 8 bases short and J 9 bases short, with 17 bases between. Per germline, CDR1 GTSNPN and CDR2 SVGIG (reference sequence). The CDR3 here is CARWRFGGSPLHF. The DNA of the CDR3 is TGTGCCCGTTGGCGGTTCGGCGGTTCACCCCTCCACTTT.

This clone was seen only a few times. This chain uses TRBV15 with TRBJ2-7, with D tentatively TRBD1 (6 bases). This CDR3 region has 14 residues. The ends were cut back, 1 base at V and 0 bases at J, with 7 bases in the middle. The germline V gene encodes CDR1 LNHNV and CDR2 YYDKDF (reference sequence). DNA for the CDR3: TGTGCCACCAGCAGAGCAGGGGACTCCTACGAGCAGTACTTC. Protein product: CATSRAGDSYEQYF.

V is TRBV13 and J is TRBJ1-1, with D uncertain. Germline V gene lookup returns CDR1 PRHDT and CDR2 FYEKMQ (reference sequence). The CDR3 loop spans 14 amino acids. V lost 5 bases and J lost 5, with 15 bases in between. CDR3 region: CASSRPVRSTEAFF. DNA of the CDR3: TGTGCCAGCAGCCGCCCGGTTAGGAGTACTGAAGCTTTCTTT.

CDR3 sequence: CASSYSQGVGYTF. CDR3 DNA: TGTGCCAGCAGCTACTCTCAGGGGGTCGGCTACACCTTC. This rearrangement joins TRBV7-6 to TRBJ1-2; 7 positions match TRBD1. The CDR3 sequence is 13 residues long. V gave up 4 bases and J gave up 8 bases; unmatched junction bases: 7. Germline V gene sequence: CDR1 SGHVS, CDR2 FNYEAQ.

This clone was found a few times. The V and J genes are TRBV24-1 and TRBJ1-2; D not resolved. Germline V gene sequence: CDR1 KGHDR, CDR2 SFDVKD. Trimming pared 6 bases from V and 0 bases from J, leaving 7 bases between. The CDR3 sequence is 13 residues long. The CDR3 sequence: CATSRAANYGYTF. In DNA form, the CDR3 reads TGTGCCACCAGTAGAGCGGCTAACTATGGCTACACCTTC.